This TCR beta chain came from a study of blood T cell repertoires in COVID-19 (dated by TCRdb to 2019 to 2021). About the full investigation: Samples from collaborators originated in the United States, Italy and Spain and spanned both the acute and convalescent phases of COVID-19. The material from the prospective study consisted of cDNA or gDNA derived from T cells, B-cell-depleted T cells, or PBMCs. Subjects who had been exposed to COVID-19, were actively infected with it, or had recovered from it provided the deeply sampled blood TCRbeta repertoires that made up the dataset. The repertoires were released in a freely available public database intended as a resource for research on the immune response to SARS-CoV-2. The samples were drawn from two sources: the first 160 participants of the ongoing ImmuneRACE study, and 1,000 to 1,500 subjects contributed by 6 global collaborators. The sample metadata nearly always contained a de-identified subject ID, COVID-19 status, age in years and sex. Where available, HLA class I and class II types were taken from metadata supplied by the sample provider and were not determined by assay-based typing. What the work shows at the level of the full study, not this receptor alone: How much clinical and demographic metadata was included differed by source and by participant, and the metadata was provided uncurated.

At one collaborating source in Seattle, patients were enrolled during active infection and were followed longitudinally through the course of disease. Collaborating institutions collected whole blood in K2EDTA tubes following their own protocols. Collaborator samples were shipped for TCRbeta analysis as frozen whole blood, isolated PBMCs, or DNA extracted from either sample type. Worth noting for this clone: Which antigen it targets is not known. No base quality information exists; no much larger clone differs at one position.

The immunoSEQ Assay, a bias-controlled multiplex PCR, was used to amplify TCRbeta CDR3 regions from genomic DNA. The original pipeline was this. Nucleated cell counts per sample were estimated from amplification of reference gene primers within the assay. To quantify the absolute abundance of each unique TCRbeta CDR3 rearrangement, sequence reads were collapsed and filtered. For each sample, productive Simpson clonality was calculated as the square root of Simpson's diversity index across productive rearrangements. What TCRdb holds here is the immuneACCESS table cut down to in-frame rearrangements. Part of the clones is not present; checked against another copy, under half of the missing clones reflect an unresolved V gene, and the others are unexplained. D and trimming come from the DNA, and the V and J calls and clone size come from that table. The sample table records some 31,000 clones; over 70% of these occur just once. The ten most abundant clones make up about 3% of the sample.

This clonotype was sampled from a man aged 70-80 years with COVID-19, enrolled during active disease. Specimen: peripheral blood.

The CDR3 amino acid sequence is: CASSLSGSSGYEQYF. The DNA sequence is as follows: TGTGCCAGCAGTTTATCAGGGTCTAGCGGGTACGAGCAGTACTTC. The rearrangement joined TRBV28 to TRBJ2-7; the junction holds 8 bases that match TRBD2. V ends up 1 base short and J 4 bases short, with an unmatched junction base count of 6. The CDR3 contains 15 residues, cysteine and phenylalanine counted. The retained sequence is limited to the CDR3, 45 bases, with the frame set at the first base. As encoded in the germline V gene, CDR1 is MDHEN while CDR2 is SYDVKM. This CDR3, with the reference TRBV28 and TRBJ2-7 proteins standing in past its ends, gives the full variable domain DVKVTQSSRYLVKRTGEKVFLECVQDMDHENMFWYRQDPGLGLRLIYFSYDVKMKEKGDIPEGYSVSREKKERFSLILESASTNQTSMYLCASSLSGSSGYEQYFGPGTRLTVT.